This TCR beta chain was profiled in a study of T-cell memory formation after mild COVID-19. Study results and limitations: Cross-reactive memory apparently joined, as some responding clones appeared in pre-infection memory.

TCRdb ran MiXCR on the 5' RACE reads and lists one entry per CDR3 protein. The data hold approximately 180,000 distinct CDR3 sequences, with roughly 17% observed a single time. This CDR3 has 12 residues. V shed 8 bases, J shed 5 bases, and the junction held 5 bases outside the gene matches. The germline CDR1 and CDR2 sequences are SQVTM and ANQGSEA. This clonotype appeared a few times. What it recognizes is unknown. The TCR sequence derives from an adult woman who had mild COVID-19 (a few samples of this study predate the infection). Cell type and time point are not known. This chain links TRBV29-1 with TRBJ2-1, with 8 bases identical to TRBD1. Sequencing input: PBMCs or a T cell subset sorted from them (not recorded which). CDR3 region: CSLTGGNNEQFF. CDR3 nucleotides: TGCAGCCTCACAGGGGGAAACAATGAGCAGTTCTTC.